This T cell receptor (beta chain) was sequenced during a study of blood T cell repertoires in COVID-19. Study overall: Some COVID-19 samples were acute and others convalescent; all came from the United States, Italy and Spain. T cells, B-cell-depleted T cells, or PBMCs provided the cDNA or gDNA that served as material.

The V end was cut by 5 bases, the J end by 0 bases, with 8 bases between. This CDR3 spans 14 amino acids. Germline V gene lookup returns CDR1 LNHDA and CDR2 SQIVND (reference sequence). This clone was picked up one time. The assay was immunoSEQ multiplex PCR, and TCRdb's table has in-frame clones only and misses some. The repertoire holds under 300,000 clones, with approximately 80% as singletons. Sequenced material: peripheral blood. The clonotype was recovered from a man under 40 who had recovered from COVID-19. This chain connects TRBV19 to TRBJ2-1; no firm D call. CDR3 sequence reads: CASSVKSSYNEQFF. The CDR3, as DNA: TGTGCCAGTAGTGTAAAGAGCTCCTACAATGAGCAGTTCTTC. The whole variable domain, filled in from reference TRBV19 and TRBJ2-1, reads DGGITQSPKYLFRKEGQNVTLSCEQNLNHDAMYWYRQDPGQGLRLIYYSQIVNDFQKGDIAEGYSVSREKKESFPLTVTSAQKNPTAFYLCASSVKSSYNEQFFGPGTRLTVL.